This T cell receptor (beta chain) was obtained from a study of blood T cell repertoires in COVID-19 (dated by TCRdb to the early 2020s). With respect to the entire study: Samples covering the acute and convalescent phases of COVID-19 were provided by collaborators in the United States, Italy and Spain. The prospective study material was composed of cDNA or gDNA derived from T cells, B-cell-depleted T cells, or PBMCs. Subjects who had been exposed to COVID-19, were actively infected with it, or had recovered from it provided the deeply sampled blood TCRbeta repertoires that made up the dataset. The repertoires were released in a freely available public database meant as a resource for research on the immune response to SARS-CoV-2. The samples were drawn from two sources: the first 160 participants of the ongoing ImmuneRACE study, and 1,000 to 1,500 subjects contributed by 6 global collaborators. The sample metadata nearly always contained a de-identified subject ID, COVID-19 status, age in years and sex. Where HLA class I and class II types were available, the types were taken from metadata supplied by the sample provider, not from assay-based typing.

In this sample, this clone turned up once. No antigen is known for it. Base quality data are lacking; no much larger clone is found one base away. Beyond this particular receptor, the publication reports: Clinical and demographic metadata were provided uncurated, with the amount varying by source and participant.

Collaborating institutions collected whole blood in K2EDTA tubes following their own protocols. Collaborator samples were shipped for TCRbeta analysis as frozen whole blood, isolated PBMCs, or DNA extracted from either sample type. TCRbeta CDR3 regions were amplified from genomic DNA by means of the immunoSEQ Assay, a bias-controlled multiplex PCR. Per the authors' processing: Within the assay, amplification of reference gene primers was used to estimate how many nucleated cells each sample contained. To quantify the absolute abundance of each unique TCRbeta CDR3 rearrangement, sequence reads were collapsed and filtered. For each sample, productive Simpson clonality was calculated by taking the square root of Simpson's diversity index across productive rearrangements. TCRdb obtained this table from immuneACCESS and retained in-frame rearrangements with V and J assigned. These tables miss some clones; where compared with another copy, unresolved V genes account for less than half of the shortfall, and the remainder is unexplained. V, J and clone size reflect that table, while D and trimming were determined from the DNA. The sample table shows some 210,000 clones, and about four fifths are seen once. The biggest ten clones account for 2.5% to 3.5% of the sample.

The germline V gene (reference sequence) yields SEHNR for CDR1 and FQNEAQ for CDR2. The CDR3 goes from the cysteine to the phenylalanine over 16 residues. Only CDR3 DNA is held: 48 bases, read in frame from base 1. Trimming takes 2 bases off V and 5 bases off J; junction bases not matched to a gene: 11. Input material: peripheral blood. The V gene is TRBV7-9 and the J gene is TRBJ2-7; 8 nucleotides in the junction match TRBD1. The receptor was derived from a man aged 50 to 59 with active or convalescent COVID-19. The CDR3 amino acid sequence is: CASSLIRGQGTDEQYF. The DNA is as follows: TGTGCCAGCAGCTTAATTCGCGGACAGGGCACAGACGAGCAGTACTTC.